The 20 T cell receptor beta chains in this list originate from one sample, sequenced in a study of blood T cell repertoires in COVID-19 (dated by TCRdb to the early 2020s). Library method: the immunoSEQ multiplex PCR assay. The immuneACCESS repertoire file appears here via TCRdb, limited to in-frame rearrangements. These files lack a portion of the clones; in checked studies, under half of the deficit traces to unresolved V genes, and the cause of the others is not known. The sample profile shows some 150,000 clones; approximately 89% of them were found once. The ten most abundant clones make up around 3.5% of the sample. Input material: peripheral blood. The receptors were gathered from a man aged 65 to 85 with acute or convalescent COVID-19.

The chain combines TRBV7-2 with TRBJ1-1, with D possibly being TRBD1 (6 bases). The V end was cut by 3 bases, the J end by 3 bases, with 11 bases between. CDR1 is SGHTA and CDR2 is FQGNSA in the germline V gene. This CDR3 comprises 14 residues. The CDR3 DNA reads as TGTGCCAGCAGCTTGAGCTACAGGGACACTGAAGCTTTCTTT. It translates to CASSLSYRDTEAFF.

The chain carries TRBV4-1 and TRBJ2-3, with a weak D call TRBD1 (6 bases). CDR3 size: 16 residues. V was clipped by 4 bases and J by 0 bases, with 14 bases between them. Germline V gives CDR1 MGHRA, CDR2 YSYEKL. CDR3 bases: TGCGCCAGCAGCCCCTATGACAGGTCTAGCACAGATACGCAGTATTTT. This encodes CASSPYDRSSTDTQYF.

CDR3 amino acids: CASSFGTEGGETQYF. For the CDR3, the DNA is TGTGCCAGCAGTTTCGGGACAGAGGGAGGAGAGACCCAGTACTTC. This sequence joins TRBV28 and TRBJ2-5; possibly TRBD1 for D (7 bases). V lost 3 bases to trimming and J lost 4 bases, with 15 bases between them. CDR1 is MDHEN, CDR2 SYDVKM, per germline. This CDR3 comprises 15 residues.

The gene calls are TRBV28 and TRBJ1-5; TRBD1 matches 8 bases. Germline V gives CDR1 MDHEN, CDR2 SYDVKM. The CDR3 length is 15 residues. Trimming cost V 10 bases and J 2 bases; bases outside gene matches: 10. CDR3 coding DNA: TGTGCCACGAGGCTTCCAGGGGGCGGCAATCAGCCCCAGCATTTT. As protein: CATRLPGGGNQPQHF.

The chain joins TRBV19 to TRBJ2-7; TRBD1 matches at 8 bases. Germline V lookup: CDR1 LNHDA, CDR2 SQIVND (reference sequence). Losses at the gene ends were 6 bases for V and 6 bases for J; bases not matched to a gene: 10. There are 14 residues in the CDR3. The CDR3 region is CASRPDRASGEQYF. The CDR3 region has the DNA TGTGCCAGTAGACCGGACAGGGCTTCGGGCGAGCAGTACTTC.

The table lists this clone with many counts. The rearrangement uses TRBV10-3 and TRBJ1-3; D is unresolved. This CDR3 comprises 13 residues. Germline CDR1 ENHRY, CDR2 SYGVKD. Trimming stripped 7 bases from V and 0 bases from J, with 7 bases between. Here the CDR3 DNA reads TGTGCCATCAAGGAGAGCTCTGGAAACACCATATATTTT. Translating it yields CAIKESSGNTIYF.

V is TRBV21-1 and J is TRBJ1-1; TRBD1 was called by the table and not checked on the DNA. TRBV21-1 is tagged as a pseudogene. CDR3 length equals 15 residues. The DNA for the CDR3 is TGTGCCAGCAGCGCGGCGACAGGGATAATTGATGAAGCTTTCTTT. Protein sequence: CASSAATGIIDEAFF.

This clone turned up a few times. The CDR3 coding sequence is TGTGCCAGCAGTGATACAGGGTCAGGGGACTATGGCTACACCTTC. Encoded protein: CASSDTGSGDYGYTF. The V and J genes are TRBV25-1 and TRBJ1-2, with a possible D match to TRBD1 (6 bases). Trimming took 3 bases from V and 3 from J, leaving 14 bases between them. Germline V gives CDR1 MGHDK, CDR2 SYGVNS. The CDR3 runs to 15 residues.

V usage is TRBV11-2 and J usage is TRBJ2-2; D uncertain. Germline CDR1 is SGHAT and CDR2 is FQNNGV. Trimming removed 7 bases at V and 1 base at J, with 4 bases between. This CDR3 has 12 residues. The CDR3 sequence: CASNLNTGELFF. In nucleotides, the CDR3 is TGTGCCAGCAATCTGAACACCGGGGAGCTGTTTTTT.

A remark on this clone: The same CDR3 is also encoded by other DNA sequences in this sample. The chain employs TRBV18 and TRBJ2-3; D ambiguous. The germline V and J ends were trimmed by 0 bases and 4 bases, with 8 bases remaining between them. Germline CDR1 reads KGHSH; CDR2 reads LQKENI. The length of the CDR3 is 14 residues. CDR3 nucleotide sequence: TGTGCCAGCTCACCACCGGCGGTTTCAGATACGCAGTATTTT. Its translation is CASSPPAVSDTQYF.

This clone came up once. CDR3 bases: TGCAGTGCTAGTTCCCAGGGGACCGATCATGAAAAACTGTTTTTT. This sequence encodes CSASSQGTDHEKLFF. This chain uses TRBV20-1 with TRBJ1-4; D perhaps matches TRBD1 (6 bases). This CDR3 has 15 amino acids. Trimming stripped 3 bases from V and 6 bases from J, with 17 bases between. Germline assignment: CDR1 DFQATT and CDR2 SNEGSKA (reference sequence).

The rearrangement joins TRBV11-3 to TRBJ2-1; TRBD2 matches 13 bases. This CDR3 comprises 17 residues. After removal of 3 bases from V and 7 bases from J, the junction contained 9 bases not matched to a gene. Germline V gives CDR1 SGHNT, CDR2 YENEEA. CDR3 in DNA: TGTGCCAGCAGCTTTAAGAGGACTAGCGGGAGAGGAAATGAGCAGTTCTTC. Its protein product is CASSFKRTSGRGNEQFF.

The chain carries TRBV11-3 and TRBJ2-2, with TRBD1 matching over 9 bases. The V gene end was trimmed by 5 bases and the J gene end by 6 bases; junction bases not matched to a gene: 7. From germline, CDR1 is SGHNT and CDR2 YENEEA. The CDR3 contains 15 residues. The CDR3 nucleotides read TGTGCCAGCAGCCCTGCAGGACAGGGGTCCGGGGAGCTGTTTTTT. This translates into CASSPAGQGSGELFF. Full variable domain (rest looked up from reference TRBV11-3 and TRBJ2-2): EAGVVQSPRYKIIEKKQPVAFWCNPISGHNTLYWYLQNLGQGPELLIRYENEEAVDDSQLPKDRFSAERLKGVDSTLKIQPAELGDSAVYLCASSPAGQGSGELFFGEGSRLTVL.

J is TRBJ2-1 and V is TRBV6-4, with a possible D match to TRBD2 (5 bases). Germline values: CDR1 MRHNA, CDR2 SNTAGT. The CDR3 is made up of 16 amino acids. The V and J ends lost 0 bases and 2 bases respectively, with 11 bases between them. The CDR3 nucleotides are TGTGCCAGCAGTGACTCTTGGGTAGCGACCTACAATGAGCAGTTCTTC. It translates to CASSDSWVATYNEQFF.

The chain combines TRBV5-5 with TRBJ2-7, with 11 bases aligning to TRBD1. This CDR3 contains 15 residues. V was pared by 2 bases and J by 7 bases, with 8 bases of the junction left unmatched. Germline V CDR1 and CDR2: SGHKS, YYEKEE (reference sequence). CDR3 nucleotide sequence: TGTGCCAGCAGCTTTCCCGGGACAGGGGGGACGGAGCAGTACTTC. It is translated as CASSFPGTGGTEQYF.

The chain uses TRBV2 and TRBJ1-1; 7 bases fit TRBD1. This CDR3 is built from 15 residues. Unmatched junction bases numbered 8, after V lost 5 bases and J lost 2 bases. The germline CDR1 and CDR2 sequences are SNHLY and FYNNEI. CDR3: CASSKQGWSNTEAFF. The CDR3 DNA reads as TGTGCCAGCAGTAAACAGGGGTGGTCAAACACTGAAGCTTTCTTT.

This clone was seen only once. This sequence joins TRBV6-5 and TRBJ2-3; D is unclear. The ends were cut back, 5 bases at V and 0 bases at J, with 12 bases in the middle. Germline-derived CDR1 and CDR2 are MNHEY and SVGAGI. The CDR3 has 15 residues. This chain's CDR3 is CASSQAATSTDTQYF. DNA of the CDR3: TGTGCCAGCAGTCAGGCTGCTACTAGCACAGATACGCAGTATTTT.

V is TRBV5-1 and J is TRBJ2-3, with D uncertain. This CDR3 has 14 residues. Germline V CDR1 and CDR2: SGHRS, YFSETQ. V lost 0 bases, J lost 6 bases, and 11 bases lay in between. This CDR3 reads CASSLDLPRDTQYF. The CDR3 DNA follows: TGCGCCAGCAGCTTGGATCTTCCCAGGGATACGCAGTATTTT.

The chain links TRBV6-5 to TRBJ2-3; the D gene is possibly TRBD1 (6 bases). The germline CDR1 and CDR2 sequences are MNHEY and SVGAGI. With 7 bases removed from V and 2 bases from J, the gap between germline ends came to 16 bases. The CDR3 totals 15 residues. CDR3 nucleotides: TGTGCCAGCAAGCTAACAACAGGGCACACAGATACGCAGTATTTT. This encodes CASKLTTGHTDTQYF.

CDR3: CASSFSSRREQYF. DNA for the CDR3: TGCGCCAGCAGCTTTAGCTCTCGCCGCGAGCAGTACTTC. The chain is built from TRBV5-1 and TRBJ2-7; D call uncertain. V was shortened by 2 bases and J by 6 bases, with 12 bases between the two germline ends. The CDR3 is 13 amino acids. Germline-derived CDR1 and CDR2 are SGHRS and YFSETQ.